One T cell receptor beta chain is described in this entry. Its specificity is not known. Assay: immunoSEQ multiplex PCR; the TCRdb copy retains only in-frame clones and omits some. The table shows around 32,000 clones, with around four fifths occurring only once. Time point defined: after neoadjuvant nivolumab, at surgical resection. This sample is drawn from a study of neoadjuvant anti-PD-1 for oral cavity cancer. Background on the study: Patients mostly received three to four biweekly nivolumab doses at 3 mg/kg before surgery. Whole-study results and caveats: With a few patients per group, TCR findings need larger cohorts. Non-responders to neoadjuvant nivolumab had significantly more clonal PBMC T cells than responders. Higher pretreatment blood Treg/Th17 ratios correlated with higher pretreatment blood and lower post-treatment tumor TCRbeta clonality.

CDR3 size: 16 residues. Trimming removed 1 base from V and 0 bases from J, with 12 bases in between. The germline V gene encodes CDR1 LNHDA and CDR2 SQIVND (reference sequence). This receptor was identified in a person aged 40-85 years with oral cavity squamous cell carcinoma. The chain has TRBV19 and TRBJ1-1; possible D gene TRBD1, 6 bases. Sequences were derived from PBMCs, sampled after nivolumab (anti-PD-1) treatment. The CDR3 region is CASSIAGAGVNTEAFF. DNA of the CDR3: TGTGCCAGTAGTATAGCGGGGGCAGGGGTGAACACTGAAGCTTTCTTT.